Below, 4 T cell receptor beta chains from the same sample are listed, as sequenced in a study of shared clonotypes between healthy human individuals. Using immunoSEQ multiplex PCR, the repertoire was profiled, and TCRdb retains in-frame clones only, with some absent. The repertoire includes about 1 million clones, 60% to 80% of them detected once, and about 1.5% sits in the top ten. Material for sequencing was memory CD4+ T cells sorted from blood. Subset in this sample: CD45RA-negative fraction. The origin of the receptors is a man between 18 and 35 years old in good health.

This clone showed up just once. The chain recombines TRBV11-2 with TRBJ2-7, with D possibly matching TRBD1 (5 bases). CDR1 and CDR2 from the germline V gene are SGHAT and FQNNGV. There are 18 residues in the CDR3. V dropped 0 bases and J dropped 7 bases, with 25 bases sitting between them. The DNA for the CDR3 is TGTGCCAGCAGCTTAGAGTTTGGTTGGGGCAGGGTTTTATCGGAGCAGTACTTC. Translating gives CASSLEFGWGRVLSEQYF.

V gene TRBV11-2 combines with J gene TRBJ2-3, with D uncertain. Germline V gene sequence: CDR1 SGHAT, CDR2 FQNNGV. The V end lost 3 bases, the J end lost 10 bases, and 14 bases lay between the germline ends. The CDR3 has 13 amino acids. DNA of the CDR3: TGTGCCAGCAGCTTGGGATCGGGTCCTTCGCAGTATTTT. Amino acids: CASSLGSGPSQYF.

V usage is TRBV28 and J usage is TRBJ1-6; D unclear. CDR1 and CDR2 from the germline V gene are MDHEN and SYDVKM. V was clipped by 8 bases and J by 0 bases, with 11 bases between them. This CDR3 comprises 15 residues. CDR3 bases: TGTGCCAGCCGATCTCCGAGCTCCTATAATTCACCCCTCCACTTT. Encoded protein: CASRSPSSYNSPLHF.

The chain's CDR3 is CASSLVDRGRGNTEAFF. For the CDR3, the DNA is TGTGCCAGCAGCTTGGTGGACAGGGGGCGTGGGAACACTGAAGCTTTCTTT. The V and J genes are TRBV7-2 and TRBJ1-1; TRBD1 matches 11 bases. The CDR3 spans 17 residues. V shed 3 bases, J shed 1 base, and the junction held 7 bases outside the gene matches. The germline V gene has CDR1 SGHTA and CDR2 FQGNSA.